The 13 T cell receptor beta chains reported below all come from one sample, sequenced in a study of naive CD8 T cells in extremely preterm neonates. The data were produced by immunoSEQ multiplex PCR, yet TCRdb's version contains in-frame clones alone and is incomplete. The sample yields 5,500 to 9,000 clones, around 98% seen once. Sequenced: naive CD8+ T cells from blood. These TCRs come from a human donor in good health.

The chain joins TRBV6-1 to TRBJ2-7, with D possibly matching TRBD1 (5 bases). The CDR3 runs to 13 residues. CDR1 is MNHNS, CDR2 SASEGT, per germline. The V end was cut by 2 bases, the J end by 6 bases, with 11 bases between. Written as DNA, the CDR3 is TGTGCCAGCAGTGAATTGGGGCAGGGCGAGCAGTACTTC. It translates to CASSELGQGEQYF.

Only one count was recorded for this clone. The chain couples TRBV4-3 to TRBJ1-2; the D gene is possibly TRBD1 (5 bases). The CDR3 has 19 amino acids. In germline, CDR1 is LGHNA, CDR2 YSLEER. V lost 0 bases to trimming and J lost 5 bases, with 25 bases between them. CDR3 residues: CASSQDLHGLSGNSYGYTF. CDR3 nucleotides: TGCGCCAGCAGCCAAGATCTTCACGGCTTATCAGGGAATAGTTATGGCTACACCTTC.

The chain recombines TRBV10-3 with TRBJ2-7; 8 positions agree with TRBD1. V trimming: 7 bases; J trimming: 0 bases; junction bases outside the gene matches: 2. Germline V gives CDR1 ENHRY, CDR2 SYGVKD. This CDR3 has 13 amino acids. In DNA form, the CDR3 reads TGTGCCATCACAGGGGGCGCCTCCTACGAGCAGTACTTC. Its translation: CAITGGASYEQYF.

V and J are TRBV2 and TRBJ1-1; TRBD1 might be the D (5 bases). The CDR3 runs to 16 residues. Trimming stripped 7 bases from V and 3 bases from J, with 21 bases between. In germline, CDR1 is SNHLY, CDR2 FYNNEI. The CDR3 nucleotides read TGTGCCAGCAAAGCTCATCTAGGGGTACGGGACACTGAAGCTTTCTTT. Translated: CASKAHLGVRDTEAFF.

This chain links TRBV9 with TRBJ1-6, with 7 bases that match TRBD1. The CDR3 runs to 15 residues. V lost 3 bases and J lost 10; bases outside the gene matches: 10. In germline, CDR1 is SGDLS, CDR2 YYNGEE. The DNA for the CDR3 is TGTGCCAGCAGCGACCGACAGGGTTTAAGCTCACCCCTCCACTTT. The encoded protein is CASSDRQGLSSPLHF.

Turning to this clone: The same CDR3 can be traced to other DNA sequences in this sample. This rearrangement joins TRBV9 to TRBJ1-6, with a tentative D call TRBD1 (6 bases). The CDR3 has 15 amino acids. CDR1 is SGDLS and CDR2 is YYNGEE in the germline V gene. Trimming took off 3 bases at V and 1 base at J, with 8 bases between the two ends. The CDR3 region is CASSAQGSYNSPLHF. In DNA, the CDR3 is TGTGCCAGCAGCGCACAGGGTTCCTATAATTCACCCCTCCACTTT.

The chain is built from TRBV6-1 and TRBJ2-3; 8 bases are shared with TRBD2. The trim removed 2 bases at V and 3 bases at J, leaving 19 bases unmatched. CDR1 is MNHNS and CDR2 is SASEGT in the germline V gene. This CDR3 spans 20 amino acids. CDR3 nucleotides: TGTGCCAGCAGTGAACCCCTCTGGGCTTCTCGGGGGGGCCTTACAGATACGCAGTATTTT. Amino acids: CASSEPLWASRGGLTDTQYF.

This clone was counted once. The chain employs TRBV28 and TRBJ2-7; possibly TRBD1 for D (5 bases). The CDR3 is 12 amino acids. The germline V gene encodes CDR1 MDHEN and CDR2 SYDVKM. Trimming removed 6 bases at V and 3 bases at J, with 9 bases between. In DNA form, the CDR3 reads TGTGCCAGCAGAACTCAGGGCTACGAGCAGTACTTC. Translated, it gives CASRTQGYEQYF.

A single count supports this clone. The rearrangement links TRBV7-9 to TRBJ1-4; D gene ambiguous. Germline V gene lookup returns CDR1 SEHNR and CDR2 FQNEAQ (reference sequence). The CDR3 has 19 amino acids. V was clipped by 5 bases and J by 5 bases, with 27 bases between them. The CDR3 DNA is TGTGCCAGCAGCGAACCGACCACGGGCGGGATTAGAGGGAATGAAAAACTGTTTTTT. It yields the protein CASSEPTTGGIRGNEKLFF.

CDR3 region: CASSQVGGSYNSPLHF. The CDR3, as DNA: TGCGCCAGCAGCCAGGTGGGGGGCTCCTATAATTCACCCCTCCACTTT. The V gene is TRBV4-1, the J gene TRBJ1-6; weak D call: TRBD1 (5 bases). CDR3 length: 16 amino acids. Germline assignment: CDR1 MGHRA and CDR2 YSYEKL. V gave up 3 bases and J gave up 0 bases, with 9 bases separating them.

DNA for the CDR3: TGTGCCAGTAGTATAGATTTCGGCAGGAATAATTCACCCCTCCACTTT. This sequence encodes CASSIDFGRNNSPLHF. This rearrangement joins TRBV19 to TRBJ1-6; D unclear. The CDR3 is made up of 16 amino acids. V was cut by 0 bases and J by 5 bases, with 11 bases left in between. The germline V gene has CDR1 LNHDA and CDR2 SQIVND (reference sequence). The full variable domain, completed using reference TRBV19 and TRBJ1-6, is DGGITQSPKYLFRKEGQNVTLSCEQNLNHDAMYWYRQDPGQGLRLIYYSQIVNDFQKGDIAEGYSVSREKKESFPLTVTSAQKNPTAFYLCASSIDFGRNNSPLHFGNGTRLTVT.

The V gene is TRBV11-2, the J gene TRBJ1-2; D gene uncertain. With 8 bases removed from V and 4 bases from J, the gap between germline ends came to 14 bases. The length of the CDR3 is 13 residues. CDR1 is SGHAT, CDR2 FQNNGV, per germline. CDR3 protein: CASGELQSYGYTF. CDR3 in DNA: TGTGCCAGCGGAGAGCTTCAGAGCTATGGCTACACCTTC.

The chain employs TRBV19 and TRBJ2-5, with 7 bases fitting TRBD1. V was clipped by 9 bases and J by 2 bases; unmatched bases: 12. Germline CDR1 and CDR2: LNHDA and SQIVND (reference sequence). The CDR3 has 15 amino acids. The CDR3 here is CASFGGQPEQETQYF. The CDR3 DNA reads TGTGCCAGCTTTGGGGGACAGCCAGAACAAGAGACCCAGTACTTC.